The source of this T cell receptor (beta chain) is a study of glioma-infiltrating T cells. Findings of the study overall: Above-expected tissue-blood divergence occurred in all gliomas, most in low-grade ones. Only very few CDR3 sequences appeared in both tissue and blood.

Details on this clonotype: Its antigen is currently unknown.

The V gene lost 0 bases and the J gene lost 5 bases, with 13 bases spanning the gap. The CDR3 is 14 residues long. Looked up from germline, CDR1 is DFQATT and CDR2 is SNEGSKA (reference sequence). TCR alpha and beta CDR3 regions were amplified from RNA using iRepertoire nested multiplex PCR. For one-step reverse transcription and amplification, about 90-400 ng of tissue mRNA or PBMC total RNA was used. In TCRdb, the multiplex PCR reads were re-called with MiXCR into one record per CDR3 protein. The sample has around 130,000 distinct CDR3 sequences; under 25% are singletons. This chain uses TRBV20-1 with TRBJ1-1; TRBD1 is a possible D gene (6 bases). Input material: glioma tissue, nonneoplastic brain tissue, or PBMCs (not recorded which). The TCR comes from a human donor with low-grade glioma or glioblastoma, undergoing nonglioma brain surgery, or in good health (not recorded which). The CDR3, as DNA: TGCAGTGCTAGAGACGGGGGGGCGGGAACTGAAGCTTTCTTT. Amino acid sequence: CSARDGGAGTEAFF.